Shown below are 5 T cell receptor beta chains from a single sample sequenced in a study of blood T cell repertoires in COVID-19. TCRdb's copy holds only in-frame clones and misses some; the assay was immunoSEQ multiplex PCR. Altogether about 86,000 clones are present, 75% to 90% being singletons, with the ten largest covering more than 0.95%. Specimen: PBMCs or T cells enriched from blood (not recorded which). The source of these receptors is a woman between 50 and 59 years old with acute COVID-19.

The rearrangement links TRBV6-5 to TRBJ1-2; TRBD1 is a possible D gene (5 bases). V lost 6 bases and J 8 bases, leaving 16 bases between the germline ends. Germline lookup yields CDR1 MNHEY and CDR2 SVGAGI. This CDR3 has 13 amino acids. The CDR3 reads CASRPAGVEGYTF. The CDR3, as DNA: TGTGCCAGCAGACCCGCGGGGGTTGAAGGCTACACCTTC.

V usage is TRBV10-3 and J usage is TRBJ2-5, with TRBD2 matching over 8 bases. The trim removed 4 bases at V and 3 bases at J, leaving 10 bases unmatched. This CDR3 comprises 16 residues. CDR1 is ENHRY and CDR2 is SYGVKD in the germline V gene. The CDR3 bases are TGTGCCATCAGTGTCGATATGACGGGAGGGGAAGAGACCCAGTACTTC. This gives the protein CAISVDMTGGEETQYF.

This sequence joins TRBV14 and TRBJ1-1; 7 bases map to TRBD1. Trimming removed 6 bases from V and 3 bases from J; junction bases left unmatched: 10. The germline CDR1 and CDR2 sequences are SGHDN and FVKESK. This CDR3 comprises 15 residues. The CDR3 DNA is TGTGCCAGCAGTCGACAGGGTCGGAGGGACACTGAAGCTTTCTTT. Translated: CASSRQGRRDTEAFF.

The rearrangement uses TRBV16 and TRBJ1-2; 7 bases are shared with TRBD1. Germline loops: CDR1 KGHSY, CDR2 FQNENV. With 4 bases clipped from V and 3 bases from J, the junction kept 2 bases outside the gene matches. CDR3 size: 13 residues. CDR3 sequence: CASSRGTDYGYTF. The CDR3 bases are TGTGCCAGCAGCCGAGGGACAGACTATGGCTACACCTTC.

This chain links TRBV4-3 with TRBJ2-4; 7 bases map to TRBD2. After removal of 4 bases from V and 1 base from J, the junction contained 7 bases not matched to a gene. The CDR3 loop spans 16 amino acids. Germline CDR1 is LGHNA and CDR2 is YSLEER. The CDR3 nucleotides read TGCGCCAGCAGCCGCGGACTAGGAATGGCCAAAAACATTCAGTACTTC. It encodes CASSRGLGMAKNIQYF.